This T cell receptor (beta chain) derives from a study of shared clonotypes between healthy human individuals (dated by TCRdb to about 2020). Concerning the study at large: A few men and a couple of women, aged 18 to 49 years, made up the cohort. For each donor, CD4 naive and CD4 memory were each run on three plates, CD8 naive on two plates, and CD8 memory on one plate. To estimate repertoire size and how much clonotypes are shared between individuals, the study performed deep sequencing of blood TCR repertoires from about five healthy adults. Libraries were prepared and TCR repertoires were sequenced by different laboratories using diverse techniques, in order to increase sequencing depth and limit assay-specific biases. Per donor, leukapheresis produced somewhere between about 0.85 and 10 billion PBMCs. The full study reports these points: The small number of donors limited the genetic and exposure-history diversity represented. Larger estimated clonotype richness was generally found for naive subsets than for memory subsets. Sampling was restricted to blood, and TCR repertoires in tissue are likely to differ from TCR repertoires in blood. Pairwise subsampling led to the expectation that sequencing depth would affect the degree of clonotype sharing among donors. Even with the large sequencing depth, rarefaction of the sorted-subset datasets indicated that sequencing was incomplete. Higher generation probabilities were observed for clonotypes shared by all four sorted-subset donors than for non-shared clonotypes. When a few donors were compared, the shared fraction of clonotypes was around 4.6% for naive CD4, more than 3% for naive CD8, roughly 2.5% for memory CD4, and 0.4% for memory CD8.

Using the deep immunoSEQ assay, multiplex PCR amplified TCR CDR3 regions from genomic DNA. Extracted genomic DNA from each cell subset was distributed evenly across all wells of several immunoSEQ 96-well plates, and each plate was treated as a replicate. For sorted subsets, roughly 0.2 ug genomic DNA, equal to 25,000 to 35,000 T cell genomes, was loaded into each replicate PCR. Purified libraries were measured with a Qubit 3.0 fluorometer, size-checked on a Bioanalyzer 2100, and measured again with the KAPA Library Quantification kit. Each immunoSEQ 96-well plate was sequenced on its own single-read 150-cycle Illumina NextSeq 550 flow cell. The paper's data handling went like this. Because the immunoSEQ output included only junctional sequences and no quality scores, the filtering could not be the same as the filtering used for full-length reads. Sequences were annotated with PyIR, a Python wrapper for IgBLAST v1.9, and V/J genes and CDR3 were assigned using IMGT germline references. Reads were removed for weak V/J assignments (E-value above 1e-6), missing CDR3, stop codons, out-of-frame junctions, or ambiguous translated residues. V3J clonotypes were defined as sequences sharing an identical inferred V gene, J gene, and CDR3 amino acid sequence. Percentage overlap between repertoires was calculated by dividing the number of shared unique clonotypes by the size of the smaller repertoire. Repertoire richness was assessed with RTK rarefaction, the Chao1 estimator, and Recon v2.1 estimates of unobserved clonotypes. Generation probabilities were computed with OLGA for all TCRbeta clonotypes obtained by the gDNA method from several donors. TCRdb provides this immuneACCESS table in a form limited to in-frame rearrangements. Some clones are lacking; in checked studies, under half of them reflect an unresolved V gene, and why the rest are absent is not known. V and J calls and clone size are given by that table; D and trimming were obtained from the DNA. Counted in this sample were more than 2,000,000 clones; more than 90% of them appeared once. Of the sample, over 0.12% falls within the top ten clones.

Healthy HIV-negative adults with no recently reported acute infections or vaccinations were included as donors. Only Caucasian adults living in Nashville, Tennessee, USA were represented among the donors. Magnetic negative selection was used to enrich CD4+ T cells, after which naive cells were positively selected on CD45RA and the negative fraction became the memory subset. Blood was collected by leukapheresis, and PBMCs were isolated by Ficoll-Histopaque density gradient centrifugation and then cryopreserved in liquid nitrogen vapor phase. Analytical flow cytometry was used to check the purity and quantity of every magnetically sorted T cell population. Genomic DNA was isolated from each sorted fraction and quantified by UV absorbance on a Nanodrop 2000c. Notes on this clone: It lacks a known antigen. Per-base quality was not reported, and no clone a single base away is much larger than it.

There are 16 amino acids in the CDR3, from cysteine to phenylalanine inclusive. The only DNA kept is the CDR3, 48 bases in frame from the first base. CDR1 and CDR2 were assigned from the germline V gene (reference sequence) as MNHNY and SVGAGI. The germline V end is reduced by 6 bases and the J end by 1 base; junction bases left unmatched: 4. Sequencing was performed on naive CD4+ T cells sorted from blood. The sample's cell subset or site label is to be understood as: CD45RA+ positively selected. In this chain, TRBV6-6 is recombined with TRBJ2-3; 13 bases in the junction line up with TRBD2. The TCR comes from a man aged 18 to 29 in good health. The DNA is TGTGCCAGCAGGCCGGGACTAGCGGGACGCACAGATACGCAGTATTTT. This codes for CASRPGLAGRTDTQYF.